Shown below are 30 T cell receptor beta chains from a single sample sequenced in a study of identical twins. TCRdb processed the 5' RACE reads anew with MiXCR; each CDR3 protein has one entry. The sample consists of 450,000 to 600,000 distinct CDR3 sequences, 20% to 25% of them appearing once. The sample also formed part of further work on yellow fever vaccine responses in identical twins.

Material: CD4+ T cells sorted from blood. These receptors were taken from a woman aged 18-35 years in good health.

This chain connects TRBV5-1 to TRBJ2-7; D remains unclear. V lost 5 bases and J 2 bases, leaving 11 bases between the germline ends. CDR1 and CDR2 from the germline V gene are SGHRS and YFSETQ. The CDR3 is 13 amino acids. DNA for the CDR3: TGCGCCAGCAGTTTTGGGTTAACCTACGAGCAGTACTTC. Residues: CASSFGLTYEQYF.

This sequence joins TRBV7-9 and TRBJ1-6; perhaps TRBD1 as D (5 bases). Germline V lookup: CDR1 SEHNR, CDR2 FQNEAQ (reference sequence). The CDR3 totals 14 residues. V dropped 3 bases and J dropped 8 bases, with 11 bases sitting between them. CDR3 sequence (DNA): TGTGCCAGCAGCTTTTCAGGGCAATATTCACCCCTCCACTTT. Translation gives CASSFSGQYSPLHF.

This clonotype has just a few counts. The genes are TRBV6-1 and TRBJ2-5; 7 bases are a match to TRBD1. J was trimmed by 6 bases and V by 7 bases; bases with no gene match: 8. CDR1 and CDR2 from the germline V gene are MNHNS and SASEGT. The length of the CDR3 is 13 residues. The DNA of the CDR3 is TGTGCCAGCATACGACAGGGCGGAAAGACCCAGTACTTC. Amino acid sequence: CASIRQGGKTQYF.

The chain uses TRBV27 and TRBJ2-3; D ambiguous. Trimming shortened V by 5 bases and J by 3 bases, and 12 bases separated the two germline ends. The CDR3 totals 14 residues. Germline V CDR1 and CDR2: MNHEY, SMNVEV (reference sequence). CDR3 protein: CASSPRWGTDTQYF. DNA of the CDR3: TGTGCCAGCAGTCCCCGATGGGGTACAGATACGCAGTATTTT.

Of note for this clonotype: One end of the junction is discordant with germline, which a read error may explain. This rearrangement joins TRBV12-3 or TRBV12-4 to TRBJ2-5; 9 bases agree with TRBD2. The CDR3 has 15 amino acids. CDR3 amino acids: CVSSFRAGGRETQYF. As DNA, the CDR3 is TGTGTCAGCAGTTTTCGAGCGGGAGGTCGGGAGACCCAGTACTTC.

This clonotype showed up just a few times. V usage is TRBV7-8 and J usage is TRBJ1-3; TRBD1 matches at 12 bases. V trimming: 7 bases; J trimming: 3 bases; junction bases outside the gene matches: 7. Germline V lookup: CDR1 SGHVS, CDR2 FQNEAQ. The CDR3 consists of 16 residues. The CDR3 DNA reads as TGTGCCAGCAACCGAGGGACAGGGGGCTTTGGAAACACCATATATTTT. Translated: CASNRGTGGFGNTIYF.

The V and J genes are TRBV7-2 and TRBJ2-3, with TRBD1 matching over 8 bases. The V gene's germline CDR1 is SGHTA and CDR2 FQGNSA. Trimming took 1 base from V and 5 from J; bases not matched to a gene: 8. This CDR3 comprises 16 residues. In DNA, the CDR3 is TGTGCCAGCAGCTTAGGACAGGGGCTAGATGGAGATACGCAGTATTTT. This encodes CASSLGQGLDGDTQYF.

This chain joins TRBV4-2 and TRBJ2-3, with 8 bases lining up with TRBD2. Unmatched junction bases numbered 5, after V lost 5 bases and J lost 4 bases. The CDR3 totals 14 residues. In germline, CDR1 is LGHNA, CDR2 YNFKEQ. DNA of the CDR3: TGTGCCAGCAGCTCCACGGGACTAGCAGATACGCAGTATTTT. Translating it yields CASSSTGLADTQYF.

V is TRBV18 and J is TRBJ2-1, with 9 bases fitting TRBD1. V shed 3 bases, J shed 5 bases, and the junction held 5 bases outside the gene matches. This CDR3 region has 15 residues. Germline V gives CDR1 KGHSH, CDR2 LQKENI. The CDR3 sequence: CASSPLGTGNNEQFF. The CDR3 DNA is TGTGCCAGCTCACCGCTCGGGACAGGGAACAATGAGCAGTTCTTC. The variable domain in full, completed from reference TRBV18 and TRBJ2-1, reads NAGVMQNPRHLVRRRGQEARLRCSPMKGHSHVYWYRQLPEEGLKFMVYLQKENIIDESGMPKERFSAEFPKEGPSILRIQQVVRGDSAAYFCASSPLGTGNNEQFFGPGTRLTVL.

The rearrangement joins TRBV6-8 to TRBJ1-5, with 9 nucleotides matching TRBD1. The V gene's germline CDR1 is MNHGY and CDR2 SAAAGT. V was pared by 2 bases and J by 3 bases, with 8 bases of the junction left unmatched. This CDR3 has 17 amino acids. The CDR3 coding sequence is TGTGCCAGCAGTTACCCCGGGACAGGGATTATCAATCAGCCCCAGCATTTT. Its protein is CASSYPGTGIINQPQHF.

The V gene is TRBV10-3, the J gene TRBJ2-2; D is uncertain. The CDR3 is made up of 16 amino acids. Trimming left V 4 bases short and J 6 bases short, with 18 bases between. Germline V gives CDR1 ENHRY, CDR2 SYGVKD. DNA of the CDR3: TGTGCCATCAGTGTTGCCCTACCTGACAAAGCCGGGGAGCTGTTTTTT. Translation: CAISVALPDKAGELFF.

This clonotype showed up just a few times. Since a much larger clone is just one base distant, this may be a read error. The rearrangement uses TRBV5-1 and TRBJ2-1; perhaps TRBD2 as D (6 bases). The V gene's germline CDR1 is SGHRS and CDR2 YFSETQ. Deletions cut 2 bases from V and 2 bases from J, with 11 bases between. This CDR3 spans 15 amino acids. The CDR3 nucleotides read TGCGCCAGCAGCTTTGGGGGAGGCCCCTACAATGAGCAGTTCTTC. As protein: CASSFGGGPYNEQFF.

The chain links TRBV11-1 to TRBJ2-7; weak D call: TRBD1 (6 bases). Trimming removed 5 bases at V and 3 bases at J, with 26 bases between. CDR3 length: 18 residues. Germline V gene sequence: CDR1 SGHAT, CDR2 FQDESV (reference sequence). In DNA form, the CDR3 reads TGTGCCAGCAGCCCTAGGGTACAGCTCCGGGACAAAGACTACGAGCAGTACTTC. Amino acid sequence: CASSPRVQLRDKDYEQYF.

At least ten counts were recorded for this clonotype. At one end, the junction sequence differs from germline, possibly due to a read error. The chain employs TRBV12-3 or TRBV12-4 and TRBJ2-5, with D unclear. CDR3 length: 11 amino acids. CDR3 nucleotide sequence: TGCGCCAGCAGCTTGACTGAGACCCAGTACTTC. Protein product: CASSLTETQYF.

This clonotype was recorded many times. The rearrangement uses TRBV20-1 and TRBJ2-3; the match to TRBD2 covers 7 bases. The CDR3 consists of 13 residues. V trimming: 2 bases; J trimming: 5 bases; junction bases outside the gene matches: 4. Per the germline V gene, CDR1 is DFQATT and CDR2 is SNEGSKA (reference sequence). CDR3 in amino acids: CSARRGGEDTQYF. CDR3 DNA sequence: TGCAGTGCTAGACGCGGGGGAGAAGATACGCAGTATTTT.

The chain couples TRBV7-8 to TRBJ2-1; 8 nucleotides agree with TRBD2. The CDR3 extends over 14 amino acids. The germline V gene has CDR1 SGHVS and CDR2 FQNEAQ. The trim removed 3 bases at V and 13 bases at J, leaving 11 bases unmatched. This CDR3 is CASSLEPRRGGQFF. For the CDR3, the DNA is TGTGCCAGCAGCTTGGAGCCGCGACGGGGGGGCCAGTTCTTC. Combining the CDR3 with reference TRBV7-8 and TRBJ2-1 gives the whole variable domain GAGVSQSPRYKVAKRGQDVALRCDPISGHVSLFWYQQALGQGPEFLTYFQNEAQLDKSGLPSDRFFAERPEGSVSTLKIQRTQQEDSAVYLCASSLEPRRGGQFFGPGTRLTVL.

V gene TRBV28 combines with J gene TRBJ2-2; no clear D gene. V was pared by 2 bases and J by 5 bases, with 9 bases between. The CDR3 extends over 14 amino acids. Germline V gene data show CDR1 as MDHEN and CDR2 as SYDVKM. CDR3 sequence (DNA): TGTGCCAGCAGTTTACCTCGAAAAACCGGGGAGCTGTTTTTT. Protein product: CASSLPRKTGELFF.

This chain links TRBV7-3 with TRBJ2-1, with TRBD2 matching 11 bases. The ends lost 5 bases at V and 9 bases at J; junction bases unmatched: 9. The germline gives CDR1 SGHTA, CDR2 FQGTGA. This CDR3 is built from 15 residues. This CDR3 reads CASSAQLAGAPEQFF. The CDR3 nucleotides read TGTGCCAGCAGCGCCCAACTAGCGGGAGCCCCTGAGCAGTTCTTC. Full variable domain (missing parts from reference TRBV7-3 and TRBJ2-1): GAGVSQTPSNKVTEKGKYVELRCDPISGHTALYWYRQSLGQGPEFLIYFQGTGAADDSGLPNDRFFAVRPEGSVSTLKIQRTERGDSAVYLCASSAQLAGAPEQFFGPGTRLTVL.

The CDR3: CSASFVVYQETQYF. In nucleotides, the CDR3 is TGCAGTGCTAGTTTTGTGGTGTACCAAGAGACCCAGTACTTC. V is TRBV20-1 and J is TRBJ2-5; no clear D gene. Germline V gene lookup returns CDR1 DFQATT and CDR2 SNEGSKA (reference sequence). There are 14 residues in the CDR3. The ends were cut back, 3 bases at V and 0 bases at J, with 11 bases in the middle.

This chain joins TRBV3-1 and TRBJ2-1; TRBD1 aligns across 7 bases. The V gene's germline CDR1 is LGHDT and CDR2 YNNKEL (reference sequence). V lost 4 bases and J lost 5; bases outside the gene matches: 5. The CDR3 covers 14 residues. This chain's CDR3 is CASSRPGQNNEQFF. Written as DNA, the CDR3 is TGTGCCAGCAGCCGACCGGGACAGAACAATGAGCAGTTCTTC.

The table lists this clonotype with a few counts. V and J are TRBV7-9 and TRBJ2-3; TRBD2 matches at 8 bases. The CDR3 contains 17 residues. Germline V lookup: CDR1 SEHNR, CDR2 FQNEAQ (reference sequence). V shed 5 bases, J shed 0 bases, and the junction held 10 bases outside the gene matches. The chain's CDR3 is CASSDPLAGTSTDTQYF. The CDR3 DNA sequence: TGTGCCAGCAGCGATCCCTTAGCGGGGACTAGCACAGATACGCAGTATTTT.

This clonotype showed up just a few times. The chain couples TRBV4-1 to TRBJ1-2; 8 bases map to TRBD1. V shed 3 bases and J 7 bases; nucleotides not matched to a gene: 7. This CDR3 has 14 residues. CDR1 is MGHRA, CDR2 YSYEKL, per germline. This chain's CDR3 is CASSQAGGVGGYTF. The CDR3 DNA reads as TGCGCCAGCAGCCAGGCAGGGGGCGTAGGTGGCTACACCTTC.

This clonotype has just a few counts. For the CDR3, the DNA is TGTGCCAGCAGGGTGGGGACAGGACCTTTGAACTATGGCTACACCTTC. It encodes CASRVGTGPLNYGYTF. The chain is built from TRBV27 and TRBJ1-2; 8 bases fit TRBD1. The CDR3 has 16 amino acids. The V and J ends lost 6 bases and 2 bases, in that order; junction bases with no gene match: 11. Germline lookup yields CDR1 MNHEY and CDR2 SMNVEV (reference sequence).

This clonotype was counted only a few times. V and J are TRBV29-1 and TRBJ2-1; D is unresolved. This CDR3 has 13 amino acids. Germline values: CDR1 SQVTM, CDR2 ANQGSEA. V was shortened by 2 bases and J by 0 bases, with 5 bases between the two germline ends. DNA for the CDR3: TGCAGCGTTGAAATTCACTCCTACAATGAGCAGTTCTTC. It translates to CSVEIHSYNEQFF.

This clonotype has only one observation. J is TRBJ2-5 and V is TRBV3-1; 9 positions match TRBD2. CDR1 is LGHDT and CDR2 is YNNKEL in the germline V gene (reference sequence). The V gene end was trimmed by 6 bases and the J gene end by 4 bases; junction bases not matched to a gene: 6. CDR3 length: 14 amino acids. In DNA form, the CDR3 reads TGTGCCAGCAGAGTAGCGGGAGTGGTAGAGACCCAGTACTTC. Translating gives CASRVAGVVETQYF.

The chain couples TRBV18 to TRBJ2-2; 9 nucleotides align to TRBD1. Trimming at V came to 2 bases and at J to 2 bases, leaving 6 bases not matched to a gene. CDR1 and CDR2 (germline): KGHSH, LQKENI. The CDR3 sequence is 17 residues long. CDR3 in amino acids: CASSPRGTGTNTGELFF. For the CDR3, the DNA is TGTGCCAGCTCACCAAGAGGGACAGGGACAAACACCGGGGAGCTGTTTTTT.

The chain is built from TRBV7-3 and TRBJ2-1; no definite D call. The CDR3 contains 14 residues. Germline V gives CDR1 SGHTA, CDR2 FQGTGA. V was cut by 0 bases and J by 8 bases, with 11 bases left in between. In DNA form, the CDR3 reads TGTGCCAGCAGCTTAACGTATACTTCGGATGAGCAGTTCTTC. Its protein product is CASSLTYTSDEQFF.

This clonotype has only a few counts. The chain uses TRBV7-8 and TRBJ1-2; 12 nucleotides align to TRBD1. Germline assignment: CDR1 SGHVS and CDR2 FQNEAQ. V trimming: 1 base; J trimming: 6 bases; junction bases outside the gene matches: 6. CDR3 size: 16 residues. The CDR3: CASSLGAGQGADGYTF. The CDR3 DNA is TGTGCCAGCAGCTTAGGAGCGGGACAGGGGGCTGATGGCTACACCTTC.

This chain links TRBV12-3 or TRBV12-4 with TRBJ1-6, with a possible D match to TRBD1 (6 bases). The CDR3 totals 15 residues. Trimming took off 5 bases at V and 4 bases at J, with 12 bases between the two ends. CDR3 in amino acids: CASSPTGPYNSPLHF. CDR3 nucleotides: TGTGCCAGCAGTCCAACAGGGCCGTATAATTCACCCCTCCACTTT.

This clonotype was recorded only once. The CDR3 bases are TGCAGTGCTAGGAGGCTAGCGGGACCCTACGAGCAGTACTTC. It yields the protein CSARRLAGPYEQYF. This chain links TRBV20-1 with TRBJ2-7; 9 positions agree with TRBD2. The CDR3 loop spans 14 amino acids. V gave up 3 bases and J gave up 2 bases; unmatched junction bases: 5. Germline CDR1 reads DFQATT; CDR2 reads SNEGSKA (reference sequence).